Listed below are T cell receptor beta chains from one sample, sequenced in a study of blood T cell repertoires in COVID-19. This table comes from immunoSEQ multiplex PCR, and its TCRdb copy is limited to in-frame clones, with some not included. The table records under 250,000 clones, more than 75% of them present only once. Sequencing was carried out using peripheral blood. These receptors were obtained from a human donor in a cohort sampled during active COVID-19. The CDR3 runs from the conserved cysteine through the conserved F or W. Fields, in order: V gene, D gene, J gene, CDR3 length, clone size, CDR3 DNA, CDR3 protein. The D gene is left open where the match is weak. Clone size appears in some rows only: once, few, many, or a class for an expanded clone.

V: TRBV3-1/TRBV3-2; D: NA; J: TRBJ1-3; length: 14; size: few; DNA: TGTGCCAGCAGCCCAGGACAATTCCGAAACACCATATATTTT; CDR3: CASSPGQFRNTIYF
V: TRBV5-1; D: TRBD1; J: TRBJ2-7; length: 15; size: NA; DNA: TGCGCCAGCAGCCCCCGAGGACAGGGTGGTTACGAGCAGTACTTC; CDR3: CASSPRGQGGYEQYF
V: TRBV5-5; D: TRBD2; J: TRBJ2-1; length: 17; size: NA; DNA: TGTGCCAGCAGCTTGGCCGATGCGGGGGAGTGGGTCGATGAGCAGTTCTTC; CDR3: CASSLADAGEWVDEQFF
V: TRBV6-1; D: NA; J: TRBJ2-7; length: 15; size: once; DNA: TGTGCCAGCAGTCCGGGGGACGCCCGAACCTACGAGCAGTACTTC; CDR3: CASSPGDARTYEQYF
V: TRBV7-2; D: TRBD2; J: TRBJ2-3; length: 18; size: NA; DNA: TGTGCCAGCAGCCGGGGACTAGCGGGAGGGATAAGCACAGATACGCAGTATTTT; CDR3: CASSRGLAGGISTDTQYF
V: TRBV6-2/TRBV6-3; D: TRBD2; J: TRBJ2-3; length: 16; size: NA; DNA: TGTGCCAGCAGTTACGGGCTAGCGGGCTCCACAGATACGCAGTATTTT; CDR3: CASSYGLAGSTDTQYF
V: TRBV5-6; D: NA; J: TRBJ2-7; length: 14; size: once; DNA: TGTGCCAGCAGCTTGGACGGGGGATTCTACGAGCAGTACTTC; CDR3: CASSLDGGFYEQYF
V: TRBV19; D: TRBD1; J: TRBJ1-6; length: 19; size: few; DNA: TGTGCCAGTAGTATAGATTGGCAGGGGGCGCCCTCCTATAATTCACCCCTCCACTTT; CDR3: CASSIDWQGAPSYNSPLHF
V: TRBV27; D: NA; J: TRBJ1-1; length: 16; size: NA; DNA: TGTGCCAGCCTCCGACAGGCAGGGCGAGGAAACACTGAAGCTTTCTTT; CDR3: CASLRQAGRGNTEAFF
V: TRBV4-2; D: TRBD2; J: TRBJ2-1; length: 18; size: NA; DNA: TGTGCCAGCAGCCAAGATTTGGCTAGCGGGGGGGTAGGCAATGAGCAGTTCTTC; CDR3: CASSQDLASGGVGNEQFF
V: TRBV4-3; D: TRBD1; J: TRBJ1-3; length: 17; size: NA; DNA: TGCGCCAGCAGCCAAGTAGCCGGACAGGGCTCTGGAAACACCATATATTTT; CDR3: CASSQVAGQGSGNTIYF
V: TRBV19; D: NA; J: TRBJ2-7; length: 13; size: NA; DNA: TGTGCCAGTAGTATAGACTACTCCTACGAGCAGTACTTC; CDR3: CASSIDYSYEQYF
V: TRBV7-3; D: TRBD1; J: TRBJ1-1; length: 14; size: NA; DNA: TGTGCCAGCAGATCCCAGGGGGCCGGTACTGAAGCTTTCTTT; CDR3: CASRSQGAGTEAFF
V: TRBV3-1/TRBV3-2; D: TRBD2; J: TRBJ2-1; length: 16; size: NA; DNA: TGTGCCAGCAGCCATGAGTGGGGGGGAGGATACAATGAGCAGTTCTTC; CDR3: CASSHEWGGGYNEQFF
V: TRBV7-6; D: NA; J: TRBJ1-4; length: 15; size: NA; DNA: TGTGCCAGCAGTTTTACAGGGAGGGAAGGCGAAAAACTGTTTTTT; CDR3: CASSFTGREGEKLFF
V: TRBV6-5; D: NA; J: TRBJ2-3; length: 13; size: NA; DNA: TGTGCCAGCAGCGAGGGGGGGTTGGATACGCAGTATTTT; CDR3: CASSEGGLDTQYF
V: TRBV19; D: NA; J: TRBJ1-5; length: 13; size: NA; DNA: TGTGCCAGTAGTTGGGACACCAATCAGCCCCAGCATTTT; CDR3: CASSWDTNQPQHF
V: TRBV2; D: TRBD1; J: TRBJ1-1; length: 14; size: NA; DNA: TGTGCCAGCCTCCGGACAGGGGGCAGGACTGAAGCTTTCTTT; CDR3: CASLRTGGRTEAFF
V: TRBV14; D: NA; J: TRBJ1-2; length: 15; size: NA; DNA: TGTGCCAGCAGCCAAGAATTTAGACGGGGGGATGGCTACACCTTC; CDR3: CASSQEFRRGDGYTF
V: TRBV19; D: NA; J: TRBJ1-1; length: 13; size: NA; DNA: TGTGCCAGTATAAGCGCTGTTGGAACTGAAGCTTTCTTT; CDR3: CASISAVGTEAFF
V: TRBV18; D: NA; J: TRBJ1-2; length: 15; size: NA; DNA: TGTGCCAGCTCACCACCGAATCCGACTACCTATGGCTACACCTTC; CDR3: CASSPPNPTTYGYTF
V: TRBV12-3/TRBV12-4; D: TRBD1; J: TRBJ1-5; length: 12; size: NA; DNA: TGTGCCAGCAGGGGACAGAACCAGCCCCAGCATTTT; CDR3: CASRGQNQPQHF
V: TRBV5-4; D: TRBD2; J: TRBJ2-1; length: 18; size: once; DNA: TGTGCCAGCAGCTACCTGTTGGCTAGCGGGGGGACTTACAATGAGCAGTTCTTC; CDR3: CASSYLLASGGTYNEQFF
V: TRBV12-5; D: NA; J: TRBJ2-7; length: 16; size: NA; DNA: TGTGCTAGTGGTTTGTCCCTTGACGGGGAAATCTACGAGCAGTACTTC; CDR3: CASGLSLDGEIYEQYF
V: TRBV24-1; D: NA; J: TRBJ2-1; length: 15; size: NA; DNA: TGTGCCACCAGTGACGGGCCAGGGGTATACAATGAGCAGTTCTTC; CDR3: CATSDGPGVYNEQFF
V: TRBV6-2/TRBV6-3; D: NA; J: TRBJ1-3; length: 15; size: NA; DNA: TGTGCCAGCAGTTACGAAAGGGGCTCTGGAAACACCATATATTTT; CDR3: CASSYERGSGNTIYF
V: TRBV19; D: TRBD2; J: TRBJ2-2; length: 17; size: NA; DNA: TGTGCCAGTAGATCTACTGGGACTAGCGGGAGGGCCGGGGAGCTGTTTTTT; CDR3: CASRSTGTSGRAGELFF
V: TRBV9; D: TRBD2; J: TRBJ2-3; length: 16; size: NA; DNA: TGTGCCAGCAGCGCGTTAGCGGGAGGAGGCACAGATACGCAGTATTTT; CDR3: CASSALAGGGTDTQYF
V: TRBV5-1; D: TRBD2; J: TRBJ2-5; length: 15; size: few; DNA: TGCGCCAGCAGCAGAGGCGGGGGGGCCCAAGAGACCCAGTACTTC; CDR3: CASSRGGGAQETQYF
V: TRBV11-2; D: TRBD1; J: TRBJ2-7; length: 13; size: NA; DNA: TGTGCCAGCAGCTTTTCAGGGGGCTACGAGCAGTACTTC; CDR3: CASSFSGGYEQYF
V: TRBV28; D: NA; J: TRBJ1-2; length: 12; size: once; DNA: TGTGCCAGCATTGGGGCCGCTCAGGGCTACACCTTC; CDR3: CASIGAAQGYTF
V: TRBV7-8; D: NA; J: TRBJ1-5; length: 16; size: NA; DNA: TGTGCCAGCAGCTTAGTCCTCGGGGAAGACAATCAGCCCCAGCATTTT; CDR3: CASSLVLGEDNQPQHF
V: TRBV10-3; D: NA; J: TRBJ2-5; length: 13; size: NA; DNA: TGTGCCATCAGTGGGACTGGACAAGAGACCCAGTACTTC; CDR3: CAISGTGQETQYF
V: TRBV21-1; D: NA; J: TRBJ2-2; length: 15; size: NA; DNA: TGTGCCAGCAGCACGAGACTCGAGAACACCGGGGAGCTGTTTTTT; CDR3: CASSTRLENTGELFF
V: TRBV9; D: NA; J: TRBJ2-5; length: 13; size: NA; DNA: TGTGCCAGCAGCGTAGCAGGGTTCGAGACCCAGTACTTC; CDR3: CASSVAGFETQYF
V: TRBV5-1; D: NA; J: TRBJ2-2; length: 15; size: NA; DNA: TGCGCCAGCAGCTCCACTATAGGGAACACCGGGGAGCTGTTTTTT; CDR3: CASSSTIGNTGELFF
V: TRBV4-1; D: TRBD2; J: TRBJ2-4; length: 18; size: NA; DNA: TGCGCCAGCAGCCAAGATAGGGCTAGCGGGACCTCCGAAAACATTCAGTACTTC; CDR3: CASSQDRASGTSENIQYF
V: TRBV5-4; D: NA; J: TRBJ2-7; length: 14; size: NA; DNA: TGTGCCAGCAGCTTGGGGCAGGGCCAGGACGAGCAGTACTTC; CDR3: CASSLGQGQDEQYF
V: TRBV7-8; D: TRBD1; J: TRBJ2-1; length: 16; size: NA; DNA: TGTGCCAGCAGCCCGCTGGACAGGGCCGGCTACAATGAGCAGTTCTTC; CDR3: CASSPLDRAGYNEQFF
V: TRBV7-6; D: TRBD1; J: TRBJ1-1; length: 16; size: few; DNA: TGTGCCAGCAGTCGACCGACAGGGCGGGGGAACACTGAAGCTTTCTTT; CDR3: CASSRPTGRGNTEAFF
V: TRBV3-1/TRBV3-2; D: NA; J: TRBJ2-3; length: 13; size: NA; DNA: TGTGCCAGCAGCCGCGTCACGGCAGATACGCAGTATTTT; CDR3: CASSRVTADTQYF
V: TRBV7-2; D: NA; J: TRBJ2-1; length: 12; size: once; DNA: TGTGCCAGCAGCTTAATGCGGAATGAGCAGTTCTTC; CDR3: CASSLMRNEQFF
V: TRBV5-1; D: NA; J: TRBJ1-2; length: 14; size: NA; DNA: TGCGCCAGCAGCCCCGGACTCCATAACTATGGCTACACCTTC; CDR3: CASSPGLHNYGYTF
V: TRBV5-5; D: NA; J: TRBJ1-5; length: 16; size: NA; DNA: TGTGCCAGCAGCCCATGGACAGAGGTTATTACTCAGCCCCAGCATTTT; CDR3: CASSPWTEVITQPQHF
V: TRBV7-2; D: NA; J: TRBJ2-7; length: 15; size: NA; DNA: TGTGCCAGCAGCTTACGAGGGCCACCTACCTACGAGCAGTACTTC; CDR3: CASSLRGPPTYEQYF